The T cell receptor beta chain under discussion was sequenced for a study of T cell repertoires in cytomegalovirus infection. Study-level information: It was the public TCR beta signatures that indicated both CMV infection and matching HLA type.

Each CDR3 protein is one row after TCRdb ran MiXCR on the reads. The table includes 120,000 to 150,000 distinct CDR3 sequences, 5% to 6.5% detected once. The V and J ends lost 1 base and 4 bases respectively, with 19 bases between them. Germline CDR1 SEHNR, CDR2 FQNEAQ (reference sequence). The CDR3 extends over 17 amino acids. Broader study findings: Across the ex vivo response, the dominant clonotypes were HLA-C-restricted CMV-specific TCR beta clonotypes. Cumulative frequency (of public TCR beta family members) identified carriers of CMV plus the relevant HLA.

The sample holds a few counts of this clonotype. No antigen is known for it. The receptor was isolated from a human donor in good health (CMV status not recorded). Some clones in this sample may be carry-over from other donors' samples. The chain combines TRBV7-9 with TRBJ1-2, with D uncertain. Material for sequencing was PBMCs. CDR3 loop: CASSLGVASASRYGYTF. CDR3 coding DNA: TGTGCCAGCAGCTTAGGGGTAGCCAGCGCCTCTCGCTATGGCTACACCTTC.